Listed here are 27 T cell receptor beta chains from one sample, sequenced in a study of shared clonotypes between healthy human individuals. Measured with immunoSEQ multiplex PCR; TCRdb has only the in-frame clones, and not every one. The table records 1 million to 1.2 million clones, 60% to 85% of them present only once. Sequenced input: memory CD4+ T cells from PBMCs. The sample's subset: CD45RA-negative fraction. Receptors were obtained from a man between 18 and 35 years old in good health. Some clones in this sample may be carry-over from other donors' samples.

A few counts support this clone. The chain joins TRBV4-1 to TRBJ2-1, with TRBD1 identical over 11 bases. J gave up 6 bases and V 3 bases, and 10 bases lay outside the gene matches. Germline values: CDR1 MGHRA, CDR2 YSYEKL. The CDR3 runs 17 residues. The CDR3 here is CASSQASGTGGLNEQFF. The CDR3 coding sequence is TGCGCCAGCAGCCAGGCATCCGGGACAGGGGGGCTCAATGAGCAGTTCTTC.

The chain links TRBV5-1 to TRBJ2-7; no clear D. Germline loops: CDR1 SGHRS, CDR2 YFSETQ. The CDR3 has 15 amino acids. V was cut by 3 bases and J by 0 bases, with 13 bases left in between. The CDR3 DNA sequence: TGCGCCAGCAGCTCCGAAGGTCTCATCTCCTACGAGCAGTACTTC. This gives the protein CASSSEGLISYEQYF.

The chain joins TRBV2 to TRBJ1-1, with D possibly TRBD1 on 5 matching bases. The CDR3 totals 13 residues. Germline CDR1 and CDR2: SNHLY and FYNNEI. V shed 7 bases and J shed 2 bases, with 11 bases lying between them. The CDR3 sequence is CASTRGENTEAFF. CDR3 sequence (DNA): TGTGCCAGCACGAGAGGGGAAAACACTGAAGCTTTCTTT. Full variable domain (outside the CDR3, taken from reference TRBV2 and TRBJ1-1): EPEVTQTPSHQVTQMGQEVILRCVPISNHLYFYWYRQILGQKVEFLVSFYNNEISEKSEIFDDQFSVERPDGSNFTLKIRSTKLEDSAMYFCASTRGENTEAFFGQGTRLTVV.

The chain carries TRBV18 and TRBJ1-5, with D unresolved. The CDR3 length is 15 residues. Germline values: CDR1 KGHSH, CDR2 LQKENI. V was clipped by 6 bases and J by 4 bases, with 16 bases between them. The CDR3 here is CASSLEGGLNQPQHF. Written as DNA, the CDR3 is TGTGCCAGCTCTCTCGAGGGAGGGTTGAATCAGCCCCAGCATTTT.

V usage is TRBV7-8 and J usage is TRBJ2-1; the match to TRBD2 covers 10 bases. From germline, CDR1 is SGHVS and CDR2 FQNEAQ. This CDR3 has 17 amino acids. With 4 bases clipped from V and 4 bases from J, the junction kept 10 bases outside the gene matches. CDR3 in amino acids: CASSSPASGSAYNEQFF. The CDR3 DNA reads as TGTGCCAGCAGCTCCCCGGCTAGCGGGAGTGCGTACAATGAGCAGTTCTTC.

The J gene is TRBJ1-1, the V gene TRBV28, with 9 bases matching TRBD1. The germline gives CDR1 MDHEN, CDR2 SYDVKM. The CDR3 spans 15 residues. V gave up 7 bases and J gave up 10 bases; unmatched junction bases: 16. For the CDR3, the DNA is TGTGCCAGCACCGATTCCGGGACAGGGCGTTTTGGAGCTTTCTTT. Its protein is CASTDSGTGRFGAFF.

This clone has only a few counts. V and J are TRBV5-1 and TRBJ1-2; the D is unclear. V lost 5 bases and J 8 bases, leaving 16 bases between the germline ends. From germline, CDR1 is SGHRS and CDR2 YFSETQ. The CDR3 spans 13 residues. CDR3 amino acids: CASRPGVAHGYTF. In DNA form, the CDR3 reads TGCGCCAGCAGGCCCGGGGTCGCGCACGGCTACACCTTC. Full variable domain (missing parts from reference TRBV5-1 and TRBJ1-2): KAGVTQTPRYLIKTRGQQVTLSCSPISGHRSVSWYQQTPGQGLQFLFEYFSETQRNKGNFPGRFSGRQFSNSRSEMNVSTLELGDSALYLCASRPGVAHGYTFGSGTRLTVV.

The rearrangement links TRBV11-2 to TRBJ2-1, with D perhaps matching TRBD2 (5 bases). Between the trimmed V and J ends, which lost 1 base and 4 bases, there was a span of 8 bases. The CDR3 spans 14 residues. CDR1 and CDR2 (germline): SGHAT, FQNNGV. As DNA, the CDR3 is TGTGCCAGCAGCTTAGGGCGGGCTTACAATGAGCAGTTCTTC. It yields the protein CASSLGRAYNEQFF.

This clone was seen only once. The V and J genes are TRBV10-3 and TRBJ2-5; 16 bases line up with TRBD2. V lost 6 bases to trimming and J lost 5 bases; unmatched junction nucleotides: 6. The CDR3 runs 16 residues. The V gene's germline CDR1 is ENHRY and CDR2 SYGVKD. The CDR3 region is CAIRGTSGRAGETQYF. The DNA of the CDR3 is TGTGCCATCAGGGGGACTAGCGGGAGGGCAGGGGAGACCCAGTACTTC.

A note on this clone: A far larger clone is one nucleotide away, so this likely arose from a read error. This chain connects TRBV7-2 to TRBJ1-1, with D tentatively TRBD1 (6 bases). The CDR3 covers 15 residues. Trimming pared 1 base from V and 0 bases from J, leaving 9 bases between. Per germline, CDR1 SGHTA and CDR2 FQGNSA. CDR3 bases: TGTGCCAGCAGCTTAGGGGGGGCGGTGAACACTGAAGCTTTCTTT. As protein: CASSLGGAVNTEAFF.

The V and J genes are TRBV27 and TRBJ2-5; D possibly corresponds to TRBD2 (5 bases). V lost 6 bases to trimming and J lost 5 bases, with 16 bases between them. Per the germline V gene, CDR1 is MNHEY and CDR2 is SMNVEV (reference sequence). The CDR3 is made up of 14 amino acids. The CDR3 loop reads CASSPGTRRETQYF. The CDR3 DNA reads as TGTGCCAGCAGCCCGGGAACCCGCCGGGAGACCCAGTACTTC.

The chain couples TRBV2 to TRBJ2-3; 11 bases are shared with TRBD2. Germline lookup yields CDR1 SNHLY and CDR2 FYNNEI. This CDR3 comprises 19 residues. Germline trimming cut 1 base from V and 1 base from J; bases unmatched to any gene: 10. DNA of the CDR3: TGTGCCAGCAGTGAAGGATATAGCGGGAGGGATAGGGGCACAGATACGCAGTATTTT. Translated, it gives CASSEGYSGRDRGTDTQYF.

The sample holds one count of this clone. This chain connects TRBV28 to TRBJ1-1; D not resolved. V was trimmed by 7 bases and J by 0 bases, leaving 12 bases between them. Germline CDR1 reads MDHEN; CDR2 reads SYDVKM. This CDR3 has 14 residues. As DNA, the CDR3 is TGTGCCAGCATCCTTTCCATCATGAACACTGAAGCTTTCTTT. Protein product: CASILSIMNTEAFF.

V and J are TRBV5-1 and TRBJ1-1; weak D call: TRBD1 (6 bases). The length of the CDR3 is 16 residues. Germline values: CDR1 SGHRS, CDR2 YFSETQ. Trimming stripped 1 base from V and 1 base from J, with 14 bases between. In nucleotides, the CDR3 is TGCGCCAGCAGCTTGTTGGGGGCGTGGGCGAACACTGAAGCTTTCTTT. Its translation is CASSLLGAWANTEAFF.

About this clone itself: Distinct nucleotide sequences in the sample also encode this CDR3. The gene calls are TRBV18 and TRBJ1-5; a weak D match, TRBD1 (5 bases). The CDR3 sequence is 16 residues long. V lost 3 bases and J lost 0, with 12 bases in between. Germline V gives CDR1 KGHSH, CDR2 LQKENI. CDR3 sequence: CASSPQGGNSNQPQHF. CDR3 sequence (DNA): TGTGCCAGCTCACCCCAGGGAGGGAATAGCAATCAGCCCCAGCATTTT. The full variable domain, its missing parts supplied by reference TRBV18 and TRBJ1-5, is NAGVMQNPRHLVRRRGQEARLRCSPMKGHSHVYWYRQLPEEGLKFMVYLQKENIIDESGMPKERFSAEFPKEGPSILRIQQVVRGDSAAYFCASSPQGGNSNQPQHFGDGTRLSIL.

The chain is built from TRBV11-2 and TRBJ1-1; D might be TRBD1 (6 bases). Trimming shortened V by 5 bases and J by 6 bases, and 16 bases separated the two germline ends. Germline V lookup: CDR1 SGHAT, CDR2 FQNNGV. The CDR3 is made up of 14 amino acids. The CDR3 loop reads CASSALRGGAEAFF. The CDR3 nucleotides are TGTGCCAGCAGCGCACTCAGGGGAGGCGCTGAAGCTTTCTTT.

The rearrangement joins TRBV10-3 to TRBJ2-5; maybe TRBD2 (5 bases). Germline CDR1 reads ENHRY; CDR2 reads SYGVKD. Trimming stripped 4 bases from V and 5 bases from J, with 14 bases between. This CDR3 contains 14 residues. The CDR3 nucleotides are TGTGCCATCAGTGGCTACGGCGGCGGGGAGACCCAGTACTTC. It is translated as CAISGYGGGETQYF.

The chain uses TRBV28 and TRBJ1-2, with 7 nucleotides matching TRBD1. V dropped 6 bases and J dropped 7; count of bases not matched to a gene: 8. Looked up from germline, CDR1 is MDHEN and CDR2 is SYDVKM. The CDR3 totals 13 residues. CDR3 residues: CASRPTGLGGYTF. CDR3 in DNA: TGTGCCAGCAGACCGACAGGGCTGGGTGGCTACACCTTC.

The chain has TRBV4-1 and TRBJ2-1; tentatively, D is TRBD2 (5 bases). Trimming stripped 0 bases from V and 4 bases from J, with 10 bases between. In germline, CDR1 is MGHRA, CDR2 YSYEKL. The CDR3 runs to 15 residues. CDR3 in DNA: TGCGCCAGCAGCCAAGATAGCGACTATTACAATGAGCAGTTCTTC. Encoded protein: CASSQDSDYYNEQFF.

The chain combines TRBV30 with TRBJ1-6, with TRBD1 as a possible D gene (6 bases). V shed 8 bases and J shed 7 bases, with 18 bases lying between them. The CDR3 length is 14 residues. Germline values: CDR1 GTSNPN, CDR2 SVGIG (reference sequence). CDR3 amino acids: CAGGYRAANSPLHF. Here the CDR3 DNA reads TGTGCCGGTGGGTACAGGGCGGCGAATTCACCCCTCCACTTT.

This clone was seen more than once but under ten times. The chain recombines TRBV7-2 with TRBJ1-1, with 7 bases lining up with TRBD1. This CDR3 spans 14 amino acids. Germline CDR1 reads SGHTA; CDR2 reads FQGNSA. Unmatched junction bases numbered 5, after V lost 3 bases and J lost 4 bases. The CDR3, as DNA: TGTGCCAGCAGCTTCGCGGCAGGGGGCACTGAAGCTTTCTTT. As protein: CASSFAAGGTEAFF.

In this sample, this clone turned up a few times. V and J are TRBV6-1 and TRBJ2-7, with a possible D match to TRBD1 (6 bases). Germline loops: CDR1 MNHNS, CDR2 SASEGT. V was clipped by 3 bases and J by 6 bases, with 15 bases between them. CDR3 length: 14 amino acids. Written as DNA, the CDR3 is TGTGCCAGCAGTGATCAGGGGCTCGGGGTCGAGCAGTACTTC. This translates into CASSDQGLGVEQYF.

This clone was counted a single time. This sample also contains other DNA sequences that code for the same CDR3. V usage is TRBV5-1 and J usage is TRBJ2-5; 9 nucleotides align to TRBD1. The V gene end was trimmed by 4 bases and the J gene end by 4 bases; junction bases not matched to a gene: 5. From germline, CDR1 is SGHRS and CDR2 YFSETQ. The CDR3 is 14 amino acids. Here the CDR3 reads CASSLGQGGETQYF. The CDR3 DNA sequence: TGCGCCAGCAGCCTGGGACAGGGTGGAGAGACCCAGTACTTC.

The gene calls are TRBV5-1 and TRBJ2-7; TRBD1 aligns across 7 bases. Germline loops: CDR1 SGHRS, CDR2 YFSETQ. The V gene end was trimmed by 4 bases and the J gene end by 1 base; junction bases not matched to a gene: 5. The CDR3 loop spans 14 amino acids. The CDR3 region is CASSPDRRSYEQYF. CDR3 nucleotides: TGCGCCAGCAGCCCGGACAGGAGGTCCTACGAGCAGTACTTC.

The V call is TRBV11-2, the J call TRBJ1-2, with D possibly TRBD1 on 5 matching bases. CDR1 and CDR2 (germline): SGHAT, FQNNGV. V was pared by 4 bases and J by 5 bases, with 5 bases between. The CDR3 spans 11 residues. CDR3 in amino acids: CASSWGYGYTF. The CDR3 nucleotides read TGTGCCAGCAGCTGGGGGTATGGCTACACCTTC.

The chain links TRBV6-6 to TRBJ1-2; possible D gene TRBD1, 5 bases. CDR3 length: 15 amino acids. Trimming left V 4 bases short and J 2 bases short, with 14 bases between. The germline V gene has CDR1 MNHNY and CDR2 SVGAGI (reference sequence). The CDR3 coding sequence is TGTGCCAGCAGTTCCCAGGGAGCCCTAAACTATGGCTACACCTTC. Protein product: CASSSQGALNYGYTF.

This chain connects TRBV10-3 to TRBJ2-1; D ambiguous. The V end lost 0 bases, the J end lost 6 bases, and 9 bases lay between the germline ends. This CDR3 comprises 14 residues. Germline CDR1 and CDR2: ENHRY and SYGVKD. In nucleotides, the CDR3 is TGTGCCATCAGTGAGTCGGGGTTGGGCAATGAGCAGTTCTTC. Protein: CAISESGLGNEQFF.